This T cell receptor beta chain was found in a study of cytomegalovirus exposure and HLA in healthy donors. Vbeta (60) and Jbeta (13) primers were used in the PCR. TCRdb keeps only in-frame clones here, not all; method: immunoSEQ multiplex PCR. The table includes more than 110,000 clones, roughly four fifths detected once. Trimming cost V 6 bases and J 3 bases, with 12 bases left between them. The CDR3 extends over 13 amino acids. Germline V gives CDR1 MNHEY, CDR2 SVGAGI. What was sequenced was PBMCs. The clonotype originates from a man between 40 and 49 years old in good health and CMV-seropositive. The chain is built from TRBV6-5 and TRBJ2-7, with D perhaps TRBD1 (6 bases). For the CDR3, the DNA is TGTGCCAGCAGCCGGGACACCTTCTACGAGCAGTACTTC. The encoded protein is CASSRDTFYEQYF.